This T cell receptor (beta chain) was recorded in a study of T cell changes during pregnancy in multiple sclerosis. V dropped 10 bases and J dropped 2 bases, with 16 bases sitting between them. The CDR3 has 14 amino acids. Germline V gives CDR1 ENHRY, CDR2 SYGVKD. The table came from immunoSEQ multiplex PCR; TCRdb's copy has only in-frame clones and leaves some out. The sample holds approximately 60,000 clones, around 90% seen once. The rearrangement uses TRBV10-3 and TRBJ2-3, with a tentative D call TRBD2 (6 bases). The sequences come from CD4+ T cells from peripheral blood mononuclear cells, collected in the second trimester of pregnancy. The TCR was taken from a female donor with multiple sclerosis, enrolled in a pregnancy study. CDR3 nucleotides: TGTGCCACCCGAGCGGGCTTAATCACAGATACGCAGTATTTT. It is translated as CATRAGLITDTQYF.